A selection of T cell receptor beta chains follows, all from one sample in a study of blood T cell repertoires in COVID-19. Repertoires were generated with immunoSEQ multiplex PCR, while TCRdb's copy carries only in-frame clones and drops some. The data contain a few hundred thousand clones, around nine tenths of them singletons. What was sequenced was PBMCs or T cells enriched from blood (not recorded which). The receptors come from a man aged 30 to 45 who had recovered from COVID-19. Both conserved end residues are part of each CDR3. D genes are given only for firm matches. Some rows have no size entry. The others give once, few or many, or a class for an expanded clone.

j_call clone_size v_call d_call cdr3_nt cdr3_aa
TRBJ1-5 NA TRBV19 TRBD1 TGTGCCAGTAGCACAGGGGTCGGACAGCCCCAGCATTTT CASSTGVGQPQHF
TRBJ2-5 few TRBV7-9 TRBD1 TGTGCCAGCAGCTTAGTACAGGGGTCTGGGGAGACCCAGTACTTC CASSLVQGSGETQYF
TRBJ1-2 few TRBV20-1 NA TGCAGTGCCCCCGAGCTCGGCTACACCTTC CSAPELGYTF
TRBJ2-3 NA TRBV29-1 TRBD1 TGCAGCGTTGAAGTTGAGGGGGCCAATGCAGATACGCAGTATTTT CSVEVEGANADTQYF
TRBJ2-3 NA TRBV10-3 NA TGTGCCATCAGTGGACAAGACACAGATACGCAGTATTTT CAISGQDTDTQYF
TRBJ2-7 NA TRBV9 TRBD2 TGTGCCAGCAGCGGAGCACTAGCGGGGGGACCTTACGAGCAGTACTTC CASSGALAGGPYEQYF
TRBJ1-1 once TRBV12-3/TRBV12-4 NA TGTGCCAGCACTGGACAGATGGGCACTGAAGCTTTCTTT CASTGQMGTEAFF
TRBJ2-2 NA TRBV2 NA TGTGCCAGCAGTGAAGCGCTTCGGGGTACCGGGGAGCTGTTTTTT CASSEALRGTGELFF
TRBJ2-1 NA TRBV9 NA TGTGCCAGCAGCGTAGCTACCACAAGGGCGGGGTACAATGAGCAGTTCTTC CASSVATTRAGYNEQFF
TRBJ1-4 NA TRBV6-5 NA TGTGCCAGTCGACAGGCACGATGGAATGAAAAACTGTTTTTT CASRQARWNEKLFF
TRBJ2-1 NA TRBV27 TRBD2 TGTGCCAGCAGCGGGCGGGGGTGGGGCAATGAGCAGTTCTTC CASSGRGWGNEQFF
TRBJ1-2 NA TRBV7-9 NA TGTGCCAGCAGCTTAGCGGGAGGGATTTATGGCTACACCTTC CASSLAGGIYGYTF
TRBJ1-1 few TRBV2 NA TGTGCCAGCTCGCAGGTTTCCGCTTTCTTT CASSQVSAFF
TRBJ2-2 NA TRBV5-1 TRBD2 TGCGCCAGCAGCCGCGTAGGAGCGGGGGGGCTTAACACCGGGGAGCTGTTTTTT CASSRVGAGGLNTGELFF
TRBJ2-5 NA TRBV7-3 NA TGTGCCAGCAGTAACATGGGGGTGCGGGGAGAGACCCAGTACTTC CASSNMGVRGETQYF
TRBJ2-7 NA TRBV13 TRBD2 TGTGCCAGCCACTCCCATCTAGCGGGGGGAGGCGAGCAGTACTTC CASHSHLAGGGEQYF
TRBJ2-1 NA TRBV15 NA TGTGCCACCAGCAGAAAGGGGGATGAGCAGTTCTTC CATSRKGDEQFF
TRBJ1-2 NA TRBV9 TRBD1 TGTGCCAGCAGCGTAGAGGACAGGGATGGCTACACCTTC CASSVEDRDGYTF
TRBJ1-5 NA TRBV27 NA TGTGCCAGCAAGCAGGGGTCCTTTCAGCCCCAGCATTTT CASKQGSFQPQHF
TRBJ2-4 NA TRBV4-2 NA TGTGCCAGCAGCCAAGAGGGAGGAAGGAAAAACATTCAGTACTTC CASSQEGGRKNIQYF
TRBJ2-7 once TRBV7-9 TRBD2 TGTGCCAGCAGCAGAGCGGGGGTCCGCTACGAGCAGTACTTC CASSRAGVRYEQYF
TRBJ1-2 NA TRBV27 NA TGTGCCAGCAATCCAACAGTTGGGGCAGGAAACCTAGGGGGATATGGCTACACCTTC CASNPTVGAGNLGGYGYTF
TRBJ2-1 NA TRBV10-2 NA TGCGCCAGCAATCACAGGACCAGTGGGGTCTACAATGAGCAGTTCTTC CASNHRTSGVYNEQFF
TRBJ1-2 NA TRBV18 TRBD1 TGTGCCAGCTCAGAGGGACAGGGGGTCGAATCCTTC CASSEGQGVESF
TRBJ1-2 NA TRBV6-1 NA TGTGCCAGCAGTGACGGCTTGGAGGGCTACACCTTC CASSDGLEGYTF
TRBJ2-6 NA TRBV5-4 TRBD1 TGTGCCAGCAGCTCTCCCCCGACAGGGCCTGGGGCCAACGTCCTGACTTTC CASSSPPTGPGANVLTF
TRBJ2-5 NA TRBV20-1 TRBD2 TGCAGTGCTAGTCCCGGGACTAGCGGGGAGACCCAGTACTTC CSASPGTSGETQYF
TRBJ1-4 NA TRBV5-1 NA TGCGCCAGCAATAAAGGGGAAGCTAATGAAAAACTGTTTTTT CASNKGEANEKLFF
TRBJ1-5 NA TRBV11-2 NA TGTGCCAGCAGCCCGCACACAGGGTTAGATCAGCCCCAGCATTTT CASSPHTGLDQPQHF
TRBJ2-5 NA TRBV11-2 TRBD1 TGTGCCAGCAGCCTCGACAGGGAAGAGACCCAGTACTTC CASSLDREETQYF
TRBJ2-1 NA TRBV6-4 TRBD2 TGTGCCAGCAGTGGGACTAGCGGGGAGGGCAATGAGCAGTTCTTC CASSGTSGEGNEQFF
TRBJ2-7 NA TRBV30 TRBD2 TGTGCCTGGACCGTAGGGGCTAGCGGGGCTTACGAGCAGTACTTC CAWTVGASGAYEQYF
TRBJ2-7 NA TRBV28 TRBD1 TGTGCCAGCAGTTTGGGGCCGGGACAGGAGTACTTC CASSLGPGQEYF
TRBJ1-5 many TRBV2 TRBD1 TGTGCCAGCAGGGGCCACAGGGGGCAGGGCAATCAGCCCCAGCATTTT CASRGHRGQGNQPQHF
TRBJ2-5 NA TRBV10-3 NA TGTGCCATCAGTGAGTCATGGTCCATTCCTAAACAGCAAGAGACCCAGTACTTC CAISESWSIPKQQETQYF
TRBJ2-1 NA TRBV29-1 NA TGCAGCGTTATCCCGACTAGGGTCAATGAGCAGTTCTTC CSVIPTRVNEQFF
TRBJ2-7 NA TRBV2 TRBD1 TGTGCCAGCGCCATTACCGGGACAGGCTCCTACGAGCAGTACTTC CASAITGTGSYEQYF
TRBJ2-3 once TRBV5-4 TRBD2 TGTGCCAGCACGATTAGCGGGGTGGGGAGAGATACGCAGTATTTT CASTISGVGRDTQYF
TRBJ2-7 NA TRBV5-1 NA TGCGCCAGCAGCTTGTATTTTGGGGGCGCGGGTCCGGGAGAGCAGTACTTC CASSLYFGGAGPGEQYF
TRBJ1-5 few TRBV2 NA TGTGCCAGCGGGACACCTAACAATCAGCCCCAGCATTTT CASGTPNNQPQHF
TRBJ2-1 NA TRBV5-1 NA TGCGCCAGCAGCTTGGGCGGGGCCTACAATGAGCAGTTCTTC CASSLGGAYNEQFF
TRBJ2-7 NA TRBV5-1 TRBD1 TGCGCCAGCAGCTTGGTCACTACAGGGGAAGCCTACGAGCAGTACTTC CASSLVTTGEAYEQYF
TRBJ1-1 NA TRBV5-1 TRBD1 TGCGCCAGCAGCTTCGACAGGGGGCAAGGGAACACTGAAGCTTTCTTT CASSFDRGQGNTEAFF
TRBJ2-2 NA TRBV5-4 NA TGTGCCAGCAGCTTCCCCCAGCGGCCCGGGGAGCTGTTTTTT CASSFPQRPGELFF
TRBJ2-3 NA TRBV5-4 NA TGTGCCAGCAGCTTAAAACAGGGCACAGATACGCAGTATTTT CASSLKQGTDTQYF
TRBJ2-5 once TRBV28 NA TGTGCCAGCAGTTTTTCCCAGGGAACGGGGGAAGAGACCCAGTACTTC CASSFSQGTGEETQYF
TRBJ2-6 once TRBV15 NA TGTGCCACTGCTCAGGGGCTCTCTGGGGCCAACGTCCTGACTTTC CATAQGLSGANVLTF
TRBJ1-1 NA TRBV10-3 NA TGTGCCATCAGTGAGCTCTTGACAGCCACTGAAGCTTTCTTT CAISELLTATEAFF
TRBJ1-1 NA TRBV7-6 NA TGTGCCAGCAGCTTAGAGTTCGGGCAGGGGAACATGAACACTGAAGCTTTCTTT CASSLEFGQGNMNTEAFF
TRBJ2-7 NA TRBV11-2 NA TGTGCCAGCAGCTTAGATCCTCGGGATAGCGAGCAGTACTTC CASSLDPRDSEQYF
TRBJ2-6 NA TRBV7-9 TRBD2 TGTGCCAGCAGCTTACCTAGCGGGGCGAGCTCTGGGGCCAACGTCCTGACTTTC CASSLPSGASSGANVLTF
TRBJ2-3 NA TRBV2 TRBD2 TGTGCCAGCAGTGACTCGCCGACTAGCGGGAACACAGATACGCAGTATTTT CASSDSPTSGNTDTQYF
TRBJ2-1 NA TRBV19 NA TGTGCCAGTAGTAGGCAGGGGACGGATGAGCAGTTCTTC CASSRQGTDEQFF
TRBJ2-2 NA TRBV3-1/TRBV3-2 TRBD1 TGTGCCAGCAGCGACAGGGGGGTGGGGACCGGGGAGCTGTTTTTT CASSDRGVGTGELFF
TRBJ2-7 NA TRBV19 TRBD1 TGTGCCAGTAGTATTGTACAGGGGTTAGGCTACGAGCAGTACTTC CASSIVQGLGYEQYF
TRBJ2-1 few TRBV18 NA TGTGCCAGCTCACCCGGGACTAATGAGCAGTTCTTC CASSPGTNEQFF
TRBJ1-2 NA TRBV7-7 TRBD1 TGTGCCAGCAGCCCCTCCGGGACAGGGGTTAACTATGGCTACACCTTC CASSPSGTGVNYGYTF
TRBJ2-7 NA TRBV10-1 TRBD1 TGCGCCAGCAACCTACAGGGGGCATACGAGCAGTACTTC CASNLQGAYEQYF
TRBJ2-1 NA TRBV5-1 TRBD2 TGCGCCAGCAGCTTGGTCGCCGGGACTAGCAATGAGCAGTTCTTC CASSLVAGTSNEQFF
TRBJ2-7 NA TRBV21-1 NA TGTGCCAGCAGCAAGAAACGAGGGGGCTTGGGCTACGAGCAGTACTTC CASSKKRGGLGYEQYF